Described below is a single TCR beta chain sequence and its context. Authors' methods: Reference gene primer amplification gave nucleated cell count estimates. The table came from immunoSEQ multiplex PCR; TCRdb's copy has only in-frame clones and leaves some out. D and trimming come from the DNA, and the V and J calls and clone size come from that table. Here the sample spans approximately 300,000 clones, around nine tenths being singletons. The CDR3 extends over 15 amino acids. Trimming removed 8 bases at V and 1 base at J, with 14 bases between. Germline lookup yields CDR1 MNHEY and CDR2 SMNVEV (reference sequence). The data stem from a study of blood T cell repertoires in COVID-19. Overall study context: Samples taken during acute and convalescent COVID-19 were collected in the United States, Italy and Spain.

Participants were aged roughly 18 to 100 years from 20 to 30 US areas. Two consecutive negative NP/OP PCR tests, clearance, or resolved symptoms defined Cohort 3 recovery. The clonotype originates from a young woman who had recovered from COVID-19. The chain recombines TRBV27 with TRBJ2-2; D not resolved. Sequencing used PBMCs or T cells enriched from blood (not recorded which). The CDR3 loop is CASRPTHMNTGELFF. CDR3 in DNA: TGTGCCAGCCGTCCGACTCACATGAACACCGGGGAGCTGTTTTTT.